Shown below are 3 T cell receptor beta chains from a single sample sequenced in a study of CD8 T cells in ankylosing spondylitis. TCRdb itself ran the 5' RACE reads through MiXCR, one entry per CDR3 protein. Of roughly 120,000 distinct CDR3 sequences in the sample, around 15% were seen once. The sample comprised blood, either unsorted or a sorted T cell fraction (not recorded which). The origin of the receptors is a female donor with ankylosing spondylitis or in good health (not recorded which).

Worth noting for this clonotype: A clone one base away is much larger, so this may be a read error. The CDR3 DNA is TGCAGTGGGACCGTCGACGACGAGCAGTACTTC. This translates into CSGTVDDEQYF. The chain links TRBV20-1 to TRBJ2-7; D remains unclear. Germline V gene sequence: CDR1 DFQATT, CDR2 SNEGSKA (reference sequence). CDR3 length: 11 residues. V gave up 7 bases and J gave up 5 bases, with 12 bases separating them.

The table lists this clonotype with a few counts. J is TRBJ1-4 and V is TRBV30; D is uncertain. Germline CDR1 GTSNPN, CDR2 SVGIG (reference sequence). V lost 0 bases, J lost 7 bases, and 12 bases lay in between. CDR3 length equals 14 residues. The CDR3 DNA reads TGTGCCTGGAGTGTAAATCGGTTTCGTGAAAAACTGTTTTTT. Residues: CAWSVNRFREKLFF. The complete variable domain, with remaining parts taken from reference TRBV30 and TRBJ1-4, reads SQTIHQWPATLVQPVGSPLSLECTVEGTSNPNLYWYRQAAGRGLQLLFYSVGIGQISSEVPQNLSASRPQDRQFILSSKKLLLSDSGFYLCAWSVNRFREKLFFGSGTQLSVL.

This clonotype has ten or more counts. The chain uses TRBV20-1 and TRBJ2-5; TRBD2 agrees at 8 bases. Trimming removed 4 bases from V and 5 bases from J; junction bases left unmatched: 3. Germline CDR1 reads DFQATT; CDR2 reads SNEGSKA (reference sequence). The CDR3 runs to 12 residues. CDR3 in DNA: TGCAGTGCTACCAGCGGGGGTGAGACCCAGTACTTC. Protein: CSATSGGETQYF.